The 15 T cell receptor beta chains given below trace back to one sample, sequenced in a study of cytotoxic CD8 clonotypes in ibrutinib-treated CLL. TCRdb keeps only in-frame clones here, not all; method: immunoSEQ multiplex PCR. The sample records 65,000 to 85,000 clones, around nine tenths being singletons. Sequenced here: PBMCs, sampled after 12 months of ibrutinib treatment. These receptors were taken from a human donor with chronic lymphocytic leukemia.

This chain joins TRBV19 and TRBJ2-2, with 13 bases aligning to TRBD2. From germline, CDR1 is LNHDA and CDR2 SQIVND (reference sequence). The CDR3 is 14 residues long. The CDR3 protein is CTTGTSGRGGELFF. The CDR3 coding sequence is TGTACAACGGGCACTAGCGGGAGGGGCGGGGAGCTGTTTTTT.

CDR3 in amino acids: CASSTYGPGQQETQYF. Here the CDR3 DNA reads TGTGCCAGCAGTACCTACGGACCGGGACAGCAAGAGACCCAGTACTTC. This sequence joins TRBV27 and TRBJ2-5; the match to TRBD1 covers 7 bases. Germline values: CDR1 MNHEY, CDR2 SMNVEV (reference sequence). CDR3 length: 16 residues. With 5 bases clipped from V and 2 bases from J, the junction kept 11 bases outside the gene matches.

This clone is a singleton in its sample. This chain uses TRBV5-4 with TRBJ1-2; D is uncertain. With 0 bases removed from V and 5 bases from J, the gap between germline ends came to 14 bases. CDR3 length: 15 residues. The germline gives CDR1 SGHNT, CDR2 YYREEE (reference sequence). Here the CDR3 DNA reads TGTGCCAGCAGCTTGGGTGGCAGCAATCATTATGGCTACACCTTC. It translates to CASSLGGSNHYGYTF.

This CDR3 is CASSPQGIGELFF. The CDR3 DNA reads TGTGCCAGCAGTCCACAGGGAATCGGGGAGCTGTTTTTT. The V and J genes are TRBV2 and TRBJ2-2; D is possibly TRBD1 (6 bases). V was clipped by 5 bases and J by 7 bases, with 11 bases between them. CDR1 SNHLY and CDR2 FYNNEI come from the germline V gene. The CDR3 is 13 residues long.

CDR3 sequence reads: CASSEVPNGYTF. The CDR3 nucleotides read TGTGCCAGCAGTGAGGTCCCCAATGGCTACACCTTC. The chain is built from TRBV9 and TRBJ1-2; unclear D gene. The CDR3 sequence is 12 residues long. The V gene lost 5 bases and the J gene lost 6 bases, with 11 bases spanning the gap. The germline CDR1 and CDR2 sequences are SGDLS and YYNGEE.

The chain joins TRBV5-1 to TRBJ1-5; TRBD1 might be the D (5 bases). Per the germline V gene, CDR1 is SGHRS and CDR2 is YFSETQ. Trimming stripped 2 bases from V and 10 bases from J, with 19 bases between. The CDR3 runs to 15 residues. Written as DNA, the CDR3 is TGCGCCAGCAGCTTCAAAAAGAACGGACGGACACCCCAGCATTTT. As protein: CASSFKKNGRTPQHF.

This chain links TRBV19 with TRBJ1-5; D is ambiguous. Germline CDR1 and CDR2: LNHDA and SQIVND (reference sequence). The CDR3 totals 14 residues. The V end lost 7 bases, the J end lost 0 bases, and 10 bases lay between the germline ends. This CDR3 is CASIDSYSNQPQHF. The CDR3 DNA is TGTGCCAGTATTGACTCCTATAGCAATCAGCCCCAGCATTTT.

This chain connects TRBV2 to TRBJ1-5; D perhaps matches TRBD1 (5 bases). Germline CDR1 and CDR2: SNHLY and FYNNEI. The CDR3 contains 15 residues. V was cut by 0 bases and J by 6 bases, with 12 bases left in between. The CDR3 coding sequence is TGTGCCAGCAGTGAAGCGCTTCGGGGGTTTCAGCCCCAGCATTTT. The encoded protein is CASSEALRGFQPQHF.

The chain is built from TRBV5-6 and TRBJ2-4; 11 bases fit TRBD1. In germline, CDR1 is SGHDT, CDR2 YYEEEE. Trimming at V came to 2 bases and at J to 0 bases, leaving 7 bases not matched to a gene. This CDR3 contains 18 residues. CDR3 region: CASSFGTGGLLAKNIQYF. The DNA for the CDR3 is TGTGCCAGCAGCTTCGGGACAGGGGGACTACTAGCCAAAAACATTCAGTACTTC.

About this clone: The junction departs from the called germline gene at one end, perhaps through a read error. The CDR3 reads CASSVALVRTGELFF. CDR3 nucleotides: TGTGCCAGCAGCGTAGCGCTTGTGCGGACCGGGGAGCTGTTTTTT. The rearrangement links TRBV7-8 to TRBJ2-2, with D possibly being TRBD2 (5 bases). Germline V gene lookup returns CDR1 SGHVS and CDR2 FQNEAQ. This CDR3 region has 15 residues.

The CDR3 bases are TGTGCCAGCAGCTTACCCAATGAGCAGTTCTTC. Protein sequence: CASSLPNEQFF. The chain links TRBV7-9 to TRBJ2-1; D gene unclear. CDR3 size: 11 residues. Trimming removed 2 bases from V and 6 bases from J, with 2 bases in between. Germline-derived CDR1 and CDR2 are SEHNR and FQNEAQ (reference sequence).

The V and J genes are TRBV9 and TRBJ2-7; 9 positions agree with TRBD2. The germline CDR1 and CDR2 sequences are SGDLS and YYNGEE. CDR3 length: 15 residues. Germline trimming cut 4 bases from V and 7 bases from J; bases unmatched to any gene: 12. CDR3 in amino acids: CASSTSGRSGSEQYF. Written as DNA, the CDR3 is TGTGCCAGCAGCACCAGCGGGAGGTCAGGATCGGAGCAGTACTTC. Variable domain in full (rest from reference TRBV9 and TRBJ2-7): DSGVTQTPKHLITATGQRVTLRCSPRSGDLSVYWYQQSLDQGLQFLIQYYNGEERAKGNILERFSAQQFPDLHSELNLSSLELGDSALYFCASSTSGRSGSEQYFGPGTRLTVT.

This clone was seen only once. This chain links TRBV19 with TRBJ2-7; TRBD2 aligns across 9 bases. The CDR3 spans 16 residues. Germline trimming cut 6 bases from V and 3 bases from J; bases unmatched to any gene: 12. CDR1 and CDR2 from the germline V gene are LNHDA and SQIVND (reference sequence). This CDR3 is CASSPLSGSINYEQYF. The CDR3 nucleotides read TGTGCCAGTAGCCCACTTAGCGGGAGCATAAACTACGAGCAGTACTTC.

The chain recombines TRBV5-6 with TRBJ1-1, with D perhaps matching TRBD1 (6 bases). Between the trimmed V and J ends, which lost 5 bases and 0 bases, there was a span of 11 bases. Germline lookup yields CDR1 SGHDT and CDR2 YYEEEE. The CDR3 is made up of 14 amino acids. This CDR3 reads CASRRDIMNTEAFF. CDR3 sequence (DNA): TGTGCCAGCAGGCGGGACATCATGAACACTGAAGCTTTCTTT.

J is TRBJ1-1 and V is TRBV27; D is unresolved. This CDR3 has 15 residues. The V end lost 7 bases, the J end lost 1 base, and 16 bases lay between the germline ends. Germline V gene lookup returns CDR1 MNHEY and CDR2 SMNVEV (reference sequence). The CDR3 coding sequence is TGTGCCAGCACCCGGAGACCCCAGACGAACACTGAAGCTTTCTTT. This sequence encodes CASTRRPQTNTEAFF.